The present entry profiles one T cell receptor (beta chain) with its context. What antigen it recognizes has not been identified. It has no much larger one-base neighbor in the sample; base qualities were not kept. The data were obtained in a study of T-cell memory formation after mild COVID-19 (dated by TCRdb to the early 2020s). With regard to the full study: TCR sequence clusters from the two donors were largely donor specific. Longitudinal TCRalpha and TCRbeta repertoire sequencing tracked T-cell clones expanding and contracting after mild COVID-19 in a couple of donors. Two young, previously healthy adult volunteers made up the cohort, one male and one female.

Sequencing was performed on an Illumina NovaSeq 6000. cDNA libraries for TCRalpha and TCRbeta were prepared by 5'RACE using constant-segment primers, with sample barcodes and unique molecular identifiers added. Trizol reagent was used to extract RNA from every sample. The libraries were amplified in two PCR steps, and the second step added a second sample barcode and Illumina TruSeq adapters. Sequencing of libraries was performed on an Illumina NovaSeq with 2 x 150 bp paired-end reads. The paper's processing steps were these. Reads were demultiplexed and collapsed into UMI-guided consensus sequences with migec v1.2.7. With mixcr v2.1.11, UMI consensuses were aligned to TRA and TRB V and J templates and assembled into clonotypes. Expanded or contracted clonotypes were those called significant by both edgeR and NoisET, with noise models trained on biological replicates. For edgeR calls, a false discovery rate-adjusted p below 0.01 and a log2 fold-change threshold of 1 were applied. As an exploratory analysis of dynamics, max-normalized trajectories of the 1000 most abundant clonotypes were examined by PCA with hierarchical clustering. Separately sequenced CD4+ and CD8+ repertoires were used to assign the CD4 or CD8 phenotype of responding clones. The public reads were reprocessed in TCRdb via fastp at Q25 and MiXCR, keeping in-frame beta chains. When rows share a CDR3 protein, they turn into one entry using the most common DNA and genes. These V and J calls originate from TCRdb's pipeline instead of the authors' own analysis. The sample includes roughly 300,000 distinct CDR3 sequences, with approximately 7.6% observed a single time. Less than 25% of the sample comes from the top ten.

What the work shows at the level of the full study, not this receptor alone: SARS-CoV-2 specificity was not confirmed for the second-wave clones peaking on day 37. Contracting CD4+ clones were found mainly in CM and EM memory subsets, while CD8+ clones were enriched in EMRA. Only a couple of mild cases were covered by the study, and larger cohorts that include severe cases with pre-infection samples were considered necessary. From day 15 to 85, contracting clones showed balanced CD4/CD8 phenotypes, whereas a second wave of clones that expanded from day 15 to 37 leaned towards CD4+. The detection of some responding clones in pre-infection memory suggests that pre-existing cross-reactive memory T cells joined the SARS-CoV-2 response.

Ficoll-Paque density gradient centrifugation was the method used to isolate PBMCs. V is clipped by 8 bases and J by 0 bases, and the sequence between their germline boundaries is 8 bases long. According to the germline V gene, CDR1 reads SNHLY and CDR2 reads FYNNEI. From the cysteine through the phenylalanine, the CDR3 covers 13 amino acids. The only DNA kept is the CDR3, 39 bases in frame from the first base. The TCR sequence derives from a man aged 18 to 30 who had mild COVID-19 (a few samples of this study predate the infection). The sample titles of this study are shuffled in the database, so cell type and time point are left out; the donor was told from shared clones. This receptor chain uses TRBV2 and TRBJ1-5; the D segment cannot be called with confidence. Sequences were obtained from PBMCs or a T cell subset sorted from them (not recorded which). The CDR3 region has the sequence CASRYFSNQPQHF. The DNA sequence is as follows: TGTGCCAGCCGTTATTTTAGCAATCAGCCCCAGCATTTT.